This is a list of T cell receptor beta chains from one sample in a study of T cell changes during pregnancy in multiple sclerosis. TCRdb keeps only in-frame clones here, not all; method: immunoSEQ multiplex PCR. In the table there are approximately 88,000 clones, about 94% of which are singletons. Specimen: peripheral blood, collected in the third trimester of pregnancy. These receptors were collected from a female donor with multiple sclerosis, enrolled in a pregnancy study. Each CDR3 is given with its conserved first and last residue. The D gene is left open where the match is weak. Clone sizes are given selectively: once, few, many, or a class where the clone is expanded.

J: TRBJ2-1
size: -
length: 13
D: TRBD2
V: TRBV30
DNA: TGTGCCTGGAGTGTACCCGGGGGGAATGAGCAGTTCTTC
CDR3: CAWSVPGGNEQFF

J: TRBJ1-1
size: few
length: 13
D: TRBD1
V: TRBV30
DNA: TGTGCCTGGAGGACAGGGGGAATCACTGAAGCTTTCTTT
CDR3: CAWRTGGITEAFF

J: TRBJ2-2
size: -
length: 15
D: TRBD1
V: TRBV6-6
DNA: TGTGCCAGCAGGATCGGGACAGGGACCCCCGGGGAGCTGTTTTTT
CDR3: CASRIGTGTPGELFF

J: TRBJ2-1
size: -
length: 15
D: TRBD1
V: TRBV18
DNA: TGTGCCAGCTCACCCGGGGACAGGATCTACAATGAGCAGTTCTTC
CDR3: CASSPGDRIYNEQFF

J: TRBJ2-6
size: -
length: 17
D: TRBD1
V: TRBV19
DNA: TGTGCCAGTTTTGACAGGGCCCGTGGCTTTGGGGCCAACGTCCTGACTTTC
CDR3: CASFDRARGFGANVLTF

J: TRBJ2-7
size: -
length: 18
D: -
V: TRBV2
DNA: TGTGCCAGCAGAAAAGACTCTAGCAAAGATGGGGCGGGGAGGGAGCAGTACTTC
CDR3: CASRKDSSKDGAGREQYF

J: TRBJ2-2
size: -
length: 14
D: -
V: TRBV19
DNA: TGTGCCAGTAGGTCACACAGCCCACCCGGGGAGCTGTTTTTT
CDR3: CASRSHSPPGELFF

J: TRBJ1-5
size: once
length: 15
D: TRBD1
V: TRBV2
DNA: TGTGCCAGCAATCGGGGTGGACAGGGGGCCCAGCCCCAGCATTTT
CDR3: CASNRGGQGAQPQHF

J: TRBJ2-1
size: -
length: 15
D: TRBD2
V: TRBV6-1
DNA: TGTGCCAGCACCCGACTAGCGGAGACCTACAATGAGCAGTTCTTC
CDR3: CASTRLAETYNEQFF

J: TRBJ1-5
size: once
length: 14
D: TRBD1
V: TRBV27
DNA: TGTGCCAGCAGTTCGGACAGGGTGAGTCAGCCCCAGCATTTT
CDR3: CASSSDRVSQPQHF

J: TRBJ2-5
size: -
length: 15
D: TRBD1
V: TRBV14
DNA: TGTGCCAGCAGCCTGACCTACAGGGGGCGAGAGACCCAGTACTTC
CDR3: CASSLTYRGRETQYF

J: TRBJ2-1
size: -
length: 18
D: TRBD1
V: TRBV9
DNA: TGTGCCAGCAGCGTAGTCTGGGACAGTATAAGCTCCTACAATGAGCAGTTCTTC
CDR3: CASSVVWDSISSYNEQFF

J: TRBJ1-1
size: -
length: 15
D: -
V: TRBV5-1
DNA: TGCGCCAGCAGCTTGGGGGCCAACAGCGGCACTGAAGCTTTCTTT
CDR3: CASSLGANSGTEAFF

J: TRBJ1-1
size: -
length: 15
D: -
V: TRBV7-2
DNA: TGTGCCAGCAGGAGGCCCGGGGTGAGGAACACTGAAGCTTTCTTT
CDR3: CASRRPGVRNTEAFF

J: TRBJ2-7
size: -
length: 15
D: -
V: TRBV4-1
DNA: TGCGCCAGCAGCCAAGATAGGGCAGGGCTGTACGAGCAGTACTTC
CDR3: CASSQDRAGLYEQYF

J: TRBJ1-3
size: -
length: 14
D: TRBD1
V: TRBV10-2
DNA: TGCGCCAGCACCTCGGGACAGACTGGAAACACCATATATTTT
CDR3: CASTSGQTGNTIYF

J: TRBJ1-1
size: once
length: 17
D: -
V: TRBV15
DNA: TGTGCCACCAGCAGAGTGGGCAGGCCGCCGAGGGACACTGAAGCTTTCTTT
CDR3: CATSRVGRPPRDTEAFF

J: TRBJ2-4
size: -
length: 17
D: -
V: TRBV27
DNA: TGTGCCAGCAGTGATGACAGGACGCTATTAGCCAAAAACATTCAGTACTTC
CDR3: CASSDDRTLLAKNIQYF

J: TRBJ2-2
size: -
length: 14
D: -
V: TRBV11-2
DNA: TGTGCCAGCAGCCAGGGGACATCCACCGGGGAGCTGTTTTTT
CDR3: CASSQGTSTGELFF

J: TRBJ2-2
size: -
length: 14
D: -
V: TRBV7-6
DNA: TGTGCCAGCAGCTTCGGGGGAACAGCCGGGGAGCTGTTTTTT
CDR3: CASSFGGTAGELFF

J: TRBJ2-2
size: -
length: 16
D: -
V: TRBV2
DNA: TGTGCCAGCATGGGGGGTGCCAATCCGAACACCGGGGAGCTGTTTTTT
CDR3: CASMGGANPNTGELFF

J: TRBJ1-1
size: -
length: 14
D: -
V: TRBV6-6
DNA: TGTGCCAGCAGTTACGGGACAACTAACACTGAAGCTTTCTTT
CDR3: CASSYGTTNTEAFF

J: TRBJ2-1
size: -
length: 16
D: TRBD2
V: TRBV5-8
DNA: TGTGCCAGCAGCTCTATAGCGGGAGGGCACTACAATGAGCAGTTCTTC
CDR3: CASSSIAGGHYNEQFF

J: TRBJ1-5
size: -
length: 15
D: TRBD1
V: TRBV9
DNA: TGTGCCAGCAGCGTTAGGGGGCCAGGCAATCAGCCCCAGCATTTT
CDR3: CASSVRGPGNQPQHF

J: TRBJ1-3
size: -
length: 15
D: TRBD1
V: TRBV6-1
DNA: TGTGCCAGCAGTGAAGGGACAGGGGCTGGAAACACCATATATTTT
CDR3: CASSEGTGAGNTIYF

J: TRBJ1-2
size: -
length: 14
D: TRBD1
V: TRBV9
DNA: TGTGCCAGCAGCTTAGGGACAGGGCCCTATGGCTACACCTTC
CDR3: CASSLGTGPYGYTF

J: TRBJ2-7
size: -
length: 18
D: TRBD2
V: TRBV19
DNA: TGTGCCAGTAGTAAAGAGGGCCACACTAGCGGGAGTAAGAACGAGCAGTACTTC
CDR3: CASSKEGHTSGSKNEQYF

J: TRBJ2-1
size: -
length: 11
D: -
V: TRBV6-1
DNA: TGTGCCAGCCACAGGGATGTTGAGCAGTTCTTC
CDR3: CASHRDVEQFF

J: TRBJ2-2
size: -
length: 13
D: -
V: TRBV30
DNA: TGTGCCTGGAGTGAAGGAGTTACCGGGGAGCTGTTTTTT
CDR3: CAWSEGVTGELFF

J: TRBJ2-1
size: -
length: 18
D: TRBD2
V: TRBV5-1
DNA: TGCGCCAGCAGCTCCGGACTAGCGGGAGGGCCGTCCTACAATGAGCAGTTCTTC
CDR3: CASSSGLAGGPSYNEQFF

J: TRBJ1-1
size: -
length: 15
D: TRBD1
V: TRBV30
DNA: TGTGCCTGGAGCGATCCGCAGGGGGCTCAGACTGAAGCTTTCTTT
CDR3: CAWSDPQGAQTEAFF

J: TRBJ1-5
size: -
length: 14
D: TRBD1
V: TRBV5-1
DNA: TGCGCCAGCAGGAGGGACAGCTTCAATCAGCCCCAGCATTTT
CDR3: CASRRDSFNQPQHF

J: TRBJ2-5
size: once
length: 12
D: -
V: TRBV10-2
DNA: TGCGCCAGCAGTTTGGACCGGGGGACCCAGTACTTC
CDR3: CASSLDRGTQYF

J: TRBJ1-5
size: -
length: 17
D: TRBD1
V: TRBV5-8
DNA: TGTGCCAGCAGCTTGGGGACAGGGAGGCGATGGGATCAGCCCCAGCATTTT
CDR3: CASSLGTGRRWDQPQHF

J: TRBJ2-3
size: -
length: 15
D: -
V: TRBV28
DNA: TGTGCCAGCAGTTTTCCGCTAGCTAGCACAGATACGCAGTATTTT
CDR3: CASSFPLASTDTQYF

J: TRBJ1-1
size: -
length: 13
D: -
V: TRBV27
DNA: TGTGCCAGCAGTTTCGGGTCCAACACTGAAGCTTTCTTT
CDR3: CASSFGSNTEAFF

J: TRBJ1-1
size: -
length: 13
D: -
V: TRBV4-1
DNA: TGCGCCAGCAGCCCCTGGTCCCAGACTGAAGCTTTCTTT
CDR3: CASSPWSQTEAFF

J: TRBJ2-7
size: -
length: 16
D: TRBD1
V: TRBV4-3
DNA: TGCGCCAGCAGCCAAGATTCGGGGACAGGGGGCAACGAGCAGTACTTC
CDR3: CASSQDSGTGGNEQYF

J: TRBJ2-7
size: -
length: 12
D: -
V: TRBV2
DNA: TGTGCCAGCAGTGCTAACCACTACGAGCAGTACTTC
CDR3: CASSANHYEQYF

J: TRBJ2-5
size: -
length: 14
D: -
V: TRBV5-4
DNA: TGTGCCAGCAGCCGGGACTCCGGAGGAGAGACCCAGTACTTC
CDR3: CASSRDSGGETQYF

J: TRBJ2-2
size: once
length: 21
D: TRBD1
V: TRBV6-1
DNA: TGTGCCAGCAGTGAAGCGCCCCTTATTAAAGGGGGCGCGGTTAACACCGGGGAGCTGTTTTTT
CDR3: CASSEAPLIKGGAVNTGELFF

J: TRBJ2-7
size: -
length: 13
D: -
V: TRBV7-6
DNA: TGTGCCAGCAGCTTAACCTTAGCATCCGAGCAGTACTTC
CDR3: CASSLTLASEQYF

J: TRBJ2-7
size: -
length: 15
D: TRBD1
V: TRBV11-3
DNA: TGTGCCAGCAGCTTGACAGGGGGAAAATCGCGCGAGCAGTACTTC
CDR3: CASSLTGGKSREQYF

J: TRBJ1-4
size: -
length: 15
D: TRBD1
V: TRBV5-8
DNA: TGTGCCAGCAGCTGGACAGGGACCTACGCTGAAAAACTGTTTTTT
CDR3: CASSWTGTYAEKLFF

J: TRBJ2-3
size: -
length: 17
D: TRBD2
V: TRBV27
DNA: TGTGCCAGCAGTTTTCGTCTAGCGGGAGGCGGGACAGATACGCAGTATTTT
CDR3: CASSFRLAGGGTDTQYF

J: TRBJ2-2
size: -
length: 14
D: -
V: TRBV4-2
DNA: TGTGCCAGCAGCCAAGATATGGGGGGCGGGGAGCTGTTTTTT
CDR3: CASSQDMGGGELFF